These T cell receptor beta chains were read from a single sample in a study of Graves' ophthalmopathy and Graves' hyperthyroidism. MiXCR was run by TCRdb on the multiplex PCR reads, yielding one entry per CDR3 protein. The profile shows 680,000 or so distinct CDR3 sequences, about a fifth of them singletons. Sequencing input: peripheral blood. These receptors came from a woman aged 18-30 years with stable Graves' hyperthyroidism. Some clones in this sample may be carry-over from other donors' samples. The CDR3 runs from the conserved cysteine through the conserved F or W. D genes are given only for firm matches. Some rows mark clone size as missing; the rest say once, few, many or name a class of expanded clone.

CDR3 DNA | CDR3 protein | J gene | V gene | clone size | D gene
TGTGCCATCAGGAGAGTTGGGGAAGAGCTGTTTTTT | CAIRRVGEELFF | TRBJ2-2 | TRBV10-3 | . | .
TGTGCCAGCAGCCCTATAGGCGGGGGGCTGACTGAAGCTTTCTTT | CASSPIGGGLTEAFF | TRBJ1-1 | TRBV7-3 | many | .
TGTGCCAGCAGAAACGGACAGGGAATCTACGAGCAGTACTTC | CASRNGQGIYEQYF | TRBJ2-7 | TRBV6-2/TRBV6-3 | few | TRBD1
TGTGCCAGCAGCTTACACGAGGGGAGGACCGGGGAGCTGTTTTTT | CASSLHEGRTGELFF | TRBJ2-2 | TRBV7-9 | . | .
TGTGCCAGCAGTGATAAGACTAGCGCCTACGAGCAGTACTTC | CASSDKTSAYEQYF | TRBJ2-7 | TRBV6-1 | . | TRBD2
TGTGCCAGCCACCGACAGGGGGTAGGTGGCTACACCTTC | CASHRQGVGGYTF | TRBJ1-2 | TRBV6-1 | . | TRBD1
TGTGCCAGCTCACGCATAAGGAACACTGAAGCTTTCTTT | CASSRIRNTEAFF | TRBJ1-1 | TRBV18 | many | .
TGTGCCAGCAGTGAAGCGGTGACCCAGTACTTC | CASSEAVTQYF | TRBJ2-5 | TRBV6-1 | . | .
TGTGCCAGCAAATGGGTTTCCGACCAGCCCCAGCATTTT | CASKWVSDQPQHF | TRBJ1-5 | TRBV6-1 | . | .
TGCGCCAGCAGCCATACCGGGACAGGCCGCCGCTGGGGACAGTACTTC | CASSHTGTGRRWGQYF | TRBJ2-7 | TRBV4-1 | many | TRBD1